Presented here are 14 T cell receptor beta chains from one specimen sequenced in a study of T-cell memory formation after mild COVID-19. TCRdb analysed the 5' RACE reads with MiXCR anew, one entry per CDR3 protein. The sample consists of 400,000 to 500,000 distinct CDR3 sequences, more than 15% of them appearing once. Sample: PBMCs or a T cell subset sorted from them (not recorded which). Receptors were obtained from a man aged 18 to 29 who had mild COVID-19 (a few samples of this study predate the infection). Cell type and time point are not known.

This clonotype was seen repeatedly, ten times or more. The genes are TRBV7-2 and TRBJ2-5, with TRBD2 matching 8 bases. V was clipped by 7 bases and J by 8 bases; unmatched bases: 12. Germline V gene sequence: CDR1 SGHTA, CDR2 FQGNSA. The CDR3 runs to 14 residues. The CDR3 is CASTIGGGRVTQYF. DNA for the CDR3: TGTGCCAGCACCATTGGCGGGGGGCGGGTTACCCAGTACTTC.

In its sample, this clonotype was seen a few times. The CDR3 region is CSASTSGRLYEQYV. Written as DNA, the CDR3 is TGCAGTGCTTCGACTAGCGGGCGACTCTACGAGCAGTACGTC. The chain links TRBV20-1 to TRBJ2-7; 10 bases match TRBD2. This CDR3 comprises 14 residues. Germline CDR1 DFQATT, CDR2 SNEGSKA (reference sequence). With V trimmed by 5 bases and J by 3 bases, 7 bases remained unmatched.

The chain links TRBV30 to TRBJ2-7; D call uncertain. Germline V gene sequence: CDR1 GTSNPN, CDR2 SVGIG (reference sequence). The CDR3 is 11 residues long. The V end lost 3 bases, the J end lost 2 bases, and 5 bases lay between the germline ends. CDR3 sequence reads: CAWSEAYEQYF. In DNA form, the CDR3 reads TGTGCCTGGAGCGAAGCCTACGAGCAGTACTTC.

This clonotype appeared a few times. The chain couples TRBV7-2 to TRBJ2-3; D unclear. Germline loops: CDR1 SGHTA, CDR2 FQGNSA. This CDR3 has 15 amino acids. Trimming pared 3 bases from V and 1 base from J, leaving 11 bases between. The CDR3 loop reads CASSFQAQRTDTQYF. The CDR3 bases are TGTGCCAGCAGCTTTCAAGCCCAGCGCACAGATACGCAGTATTTT.

J is TRBJ2-7 and V is TRBV10-2, with D possibly TRBD2 on 5 matching bases. Trimming cost V 7 bases and J 1 base, with 11 bases left between them. This CDR3 has 13 residues. Germline V CDR1 and CDR2: WSHSY, SAAADI. CDR3 amino acids: CASTGYISYEQYF. Here the CDR3 DNA reads TGCGCCAGCACGGGGTATATTTCCTACGAGCAGTACTTC.

This clonotype was counted between two and nine times. The chain joins TRBV4-2 to TRBJ1-1; D remains unclear. Trimming stripped 3 bases from V and 0 bases from J, with 11 bases between. The CDR3 length is 15 residues. Germline assignment: CDR1 LGHNA and CDR2 YNFKEQ. CDR3 amino acids: CASSHVSLMNTEAFF. Here the CDR3 DNA reads TGTGCCAGCAGCCACGTGTCCCTGATGAACACTGAAGCTTTCTTT.

V is TRBV7-2 and J is TRBJ2-7, with D possibly TRBD2 on 6 matching bases. This CDR3 is 15 amino acids long. Germline V CDR1 and CDR2: SGHTA, FQGNSA. V was pared by 5 bases and J by 9 bases, with 23 bases between. The CDR3 nucleotides are TGTGCCAGCAGCCCCCCGCGACTAGTTCGGGCGGGGCAGTACTTC. Translating gives CASSPPRLVRAGQYF.

The chain combines TRBV7-3 with TRBJ2-2; no definite D call. V was cut by 2 bases and J by 4 bases, with 14 bases left in between. Germline V gives CDR1 SGHTA, CDR2 FQGTGA. This CDR3 is built from 16 residues. This CDR3 is CASSLGQFRPTGELFF. In DNA, the CDR3 is TGTGCCAGCAGCTTAGGGCAGTTCCGCCCCACCGGGGAGCTGTTTTTT.

This chain uses TRBV6-5 with TRBJ2-6; TRBD1 aligns across 9 bases. The ends lost 4 bases at V and 5 bases at J; junction bases unmatched: 9. The germline gives CDR1 MNHEY, CDR2 SVGAGI. The length of the CDR3 is 17 residues. CDR3 bases: TGTGCCAGCAGTTGGGGGGCGGGACAGGGATGGGCCAACGTCCTGACTTTC. Its translation: CASSWGAGQGWANVLTF.

This clonotype was observed a handful of times. The chain is built from TRBV23-1 and TRBJ2-2; D is perhaps TRBD2 (5 bases). TRBV23-1 is identified as an open reading frame with a role that is uncertain. This CDR3 comprises 13 residues. V was clipped by 4 bases and J by 8 bases, with 11 bases between them. CDR3 bases: TGCGCCAGCAGTCTCCTGGAGGCAGGGGAGCTGTTTTTT. Translating gives CASSLLEAGELFF.

The chain is built from TRBV7-9 and TRBJ2-7; D remains ambiguous. V lost 1 base, J lost 7 bases, and 8 bases lay in between. The CDR3 has 12 residues. Germline CDR1 and CDR2: SEHNR and FQNEAQ (reference sequence). CDR3 sequence (DNA): TGTGCCAGCAGCTTAGGGCCGGCAGAGCAGTACTTC. Translation gives CASSLGPAEQYF.

The gene calls are TRBV29-1 and TRBJ2-3, with D uncertain. V lost 4 bases and J 3 bases, leaving 8 bases between the germline ends. The germline V gene has CDR1 SQVTM and CDR2 ANQGSEA. This CDR3 is 12 amino acids long. The CDR3 protein is CSVAYGTDTQYF. CDR3 in DNA: TGCAGCGTTGCATACGGGACAGATACGCAGTATTTT.

The V and J genes are TRBV12-3 or TRBV12-4 and TRBJ2-5; 8 nucleotides align to TRBD2. Trimming at V came to 6 bases and at J to 3 bases, leaving 3 bases not matched to a gene. The CDR3 consists of 13 residues. The CDR3 DNA is TGTGCCAGCAGGGGTAGCGGGGAAGAGACCCAGTACTTC. Its translation: CASRGSGEETQYF.

The chain carries TRBV15 and TRBJ2-4; 7 bases line up with TRBD1. V shed 2 bases, J shed 8 bases, and the junction held 9 bases outside the gene matches. Germline values: CDR1 LNHNV, CDR2 YYDKDF (reference sequence). There are 15 residues in the CDR3. Here the CDR3 DNA reads TGTGCCACCAGCAGATCGACAGGGTTTTTTGACATTCAGTACTTC. Translated, it gives CATSRSTGFFDIQYF.